One sample yielded the 3 T cell receptor beta chains listed below, sequenced in a study of shared clonotypes between healthy human individuals. Produced via immunoSEQ multiplex PCR; TCRdb's table is partial and in-frame only. The sample shows around 2,000,000 clones, 90% to 95% of them seen only once. Naive CD8 cells comprised CD45RO-negative, CCR7-positively selected cells, excluding terminally differentiated effector memory CD45RA+ cells. The sample comprised naive CD8+ T cells from PBMCs. The source of these receptors is a young man in good health. Some clones in this sample may be carry-over from other donors' samples.

DNA of the CDR3: TGTGCCAGCAGGCGGACATCCTCGGTCGGCTATGGCTACACCTTC. Residues: CASRRTSSVGYGYTF. The chain employs TRBV27 and TRBJ1-2, with D possibly matching TRBD1 (5 bases). V was cut by 6 bases and J by 4 bases, with 18 bases left in between. Per the germline V gene, CDR1 is MNHEY and CDR2 is SMNVEV (reference sequence). The CDR3 is 15 residues long.

This clone was counted once. The gene calls are TRBV7-9 and TRBJ2-1, with D perhaps assigned TRBD1 or TRBD2 (5 bases each). Germline-derived CDR1 and CDR2 are SEHNR and FQNEAQ (reference sequence). The CDR3 runs to 14 residues. V was pared by 0 bases and J by 5 bases, with 8 bases between. The CDR3 is CASSLAGVDNEQFF. CDR3 nucleotides: TGTGCCAGCAGCTTAGCGGGGGTGGACAATGAGCAGTTCTTC.

This chain links TRBV7-9 with TRBJ2-3; maybe TRBD1 (6 bases). Trimming took off 4 bases at V and 6 bases at J, with 14 bases between the two ends. The V gene's germline CDR1 is SEHNR and CDR2 FQNEAQ (reference sequence). The CDR3 totals 14 residues. The CDR3 loop is CASSSWTAADTQYF. DNA of the CDR3: TGTGCCAGCAGCTCATGGACAGCCGCTGATACGCAGTATTTT.